The rows below give T cell receptor beta chains drawn from one sample of a study of beta chain features in type 1 diabetes. Sequencing used immunoSEQ multiplex PCR; TCRdb keeps in-frame clones, though not all of them. Here the sample spans 160,000 or so clones, 63% being singletons. Sequencing used naive CD4+ T cells from blood. The receptors here all came from a man younger than 40 with type 1 diabetes. CDR3s include the opening cysteine and the closing phenylalanine or tryptophan. The D gene is left open where the match is weak. Clone size is not always given. Where it is, it says once, few, many or a class for expanded clones.

clone_size,v_call,d_call,j_call,cdr3_length,cdr3_aa
-,TRBV14,-,TRBJ2-1,14,CASSQAPGRNEQFF
-,TRBV4-1,-,TRBJ2-5,15,CASSQVGPIQETQYF
few,TRBV2,TRBD1,TRBJ2-1,14,CASSRDRMDDEQFF
once,TRBV9,-,TRBJ2-7,14,CASSVDPESYEQYF
-,TRBV29-1,-,TRBJ1-1,13,CSVNGRSNTEAFF
-,TRBV9,-,TRBJ2-1,16,CASSARGDSNYNEQFF
-,TRBV29-1,-,TRBJ2-5,11,CSGATPGTQYF
-,TRBV4-1,-,TRBJ2-3,12,CASSQDTHTQYF
-,TRBV25-1,-,TRBJ2-5,14,CASSLPGDRETQYF
-,TRBV20-1,-,TRBJ1-1,11,CSVKANTEAFF
-,TRBV5-1,-,TRBJ2-3,15,CASSLESSVADTQYF
-,TRBV5-6,-,TRBJ1-6,14,CASSLRGANSPLHF
-,TRBV7-9,TRBD1,TRBJ1-2,13,CASSLDEPGQGTF
few,TRBV29-1,-,TRBJ1-1,13,CSVRTDMNTEAFF
-,TRBV6-6,-,TRBJ1-5,11,CASSYNQPQHF
-,TRBV9,TRBD2,TRBJ2-1,15,CASSGGLGSYNEQFF
-,TRBV7-2,TRBD2,TRBJ2-3,13,CASSFDERGTQYF
-,TRBV5-6,-,TRBJ1-2,13,CASSADTDYGYTF
-,TRBV7-2,TRBD2,TRBJ2-3,17,CASRSGLAGTSTDTQYF
-,TRBV9,TRBD2,TRBJ2-1,13,CASSRGTIEEQFF
-,TRBV15,-,TRBJ2-5,14,CATSRDPSQETQYF
few,TRBV30,-,TRBJ1-1,11,CAWSPEDEAFF
-,TRBV5-4,-,TRBJ2-7,13,CASSLSGTYEQYF
-,TRBV25-1,TRBD1,TRBJ1-1,15,CASSDGQGMNTEAFF
-,TRBV7-9,-,TRBJ1-2,10,CAVHRVGYTF
-,TRBV27,TRBD2,TRBJ2-5,15,CASRRLAGGLETQYF
few,TRBV29-1,-,TRBJ2-1,14,CSIGGKDPYNEQFF
few,TRBV9,-,TRBJ1-2,14,CASSEQGVDYGYTF